This is a list of T cell receptor beta chains from one sample in a study of tumor and adjacent non-tumor tissue in lung cancer. MiXCR, applied by TCRdb to the multiplex PCR reads, yields one record per CDR3 protein. Counted here are about 110,000 distinct CDR3 sequences, 75% occurring once; the ten biggest clones make up about 40%. Sequencing used lung tumor tissue. The receptor source for this set is a woman aged 60-70 years with non-small cell lung cancer. The CDR3 runs from the conserved cysteine through the conserved F or W. A D gene is named only where the DNA matches it firmly. Size values are once, few and many counts, or a class for expanded clones, and some rows have none.

J gene	D gene	V gene	clone size	CDR3 DNA	CDR3 protein
TRBJ2-3	TRBD2	TRBV20-1	-	TGCATTGCTATTTCTAGCGGGGGAAACACATATACGCAGTATTTT	CIAISSGGNTYTQYF
TRBJ2-7	-	TRBV6-5	-	TGTGCCAGCAGTTACGGAGGGTCCTACAAGCAGTACTTC	CASSYGGSYKQYF
TRBJ1-1	-	TRBV11-3	-	TGTGCCAGTAGCTTAAATTCGGGGAAAGGCACTGAAGCTTTCTTT	CASSLNSGKGTEAFF
TRBJ1-2	TRBD1	TRBV6-2/TRBV6-3	-	TGTGCCAGCAGTTGCGACGGGGGGACAGGGCGAAGCTACACCTTC	CASSCDGGTGRSYTF
TRBJ2-7	-	TRBV20-1	many	TGCAGTGCTAGAGGTGGGACCTCCCTAACGGAGCAGTACTTC	CSARGGTSLTEQYF
TRBJ2-3	TRBD1	TRBV11-2	-	TGTGCTAGCAACGCCACCGGGACAGCCACAGATACGCAGTATTTT	CASNATGTATDTQYF
TRBJ1-2	-	TRBV4-3	-	TGCGTCAGCAGCCATTCGGGGCTAGCGAACTACGGCTACACCTTC	CVSSHSGLANYGYTF
TRBJ1-2	-	TRBV5-1	once	TGCGCCAGGAGCTCGAACGGCTATGGCTACACCTTC	CARSSNGYGYTF
TRBJ2-7	TRBD2	TRBV20-1	many	TGCAGTGCTAGAGGCGGCGGGAGTTACGAGCAGTACTTC	CSARGGGSYEQYF
TRBJ2-1	-	TRBV7-2	-	TGTGCCAGCAGCCTTTCGAGGGGGAATGAGCAGTTCTTC	CASSLSRGNEQFF
TRBJ2-7	-	TRBV20-1	-	TGCAGAGCAGCTGCCCTGGCGACCTGCGAGCAGTACTTC	CRAAALATCEQYF
TRBJ1-2	-	TRBV28	many	TGTGCCAGCAGCCAAATCAAGATTGTTGGTGGCTACACCTTC	CASSQIKIVGGYTF
TRBJ1-1	-	TRBV11-3	-	TGTGGCAGCAACTTACATTCGGGGAGAGGCACTGAAGCTTTCTTT	CGSNLHSGRGTEAFF
TRBJ1-1	-	TRBV29-1	medium-sized	TGCAGCACTGGGAACACTGAAGCTTTCTTT	CSTGNTEAFF
TRBJ1-5	-	TRBV5-5	-	TGTGCCAGCAGCCTCAGAACACGACAGTCCACAGATACGCAGCATTTT	CASSLRTRQSTDTQHF
TRBJ1-2	-	TRBV5-4	-	TGTGCCAGCACCTGGGGCTGGCGAGACTATGGCTTCACCTTC	CASTWGWRDYGFTF
TRBJ2-2	TRBD2	TRBV6-1	-	TGTGCCAGCCTAGCGGGGGCCCACACCGGGGAGCTGTTTTTT	CASLAGAHTGELFF
TRBJ1-1	-	TRBV20-1	-	TGCAGTACTACCCCAGGAGCCAACACTGAAGCTTTCTTT	CSTTPGANTEAFF
TRBJ2-3	-	TRBV5-1	-	TGCGCCAGCAGCTTCGTCGACAGCCGTTTCGATACGCCGTATTTT	CASSFVDSRFDTPYF
TRBJ2-3	-	TRBV11-2	-	TGTGCGAGCAGCTCCACCTGGACGGCCACAGATACGCAGTATTTT	CASSSTWTATDTQYF
TRBJ2-2	-	TRBV4-3	-	TGCGCCAGCAGCAGGGGTGAGGACCCCTCCATCGGGGAGCTGTTTTTT	CASSRGEDPSIGELFF
TRBJ1-5	TRBD1	TRBV6-2/TRBV6-3	-	TGTGCCAGCAGCCGGGTGAGGAGACAGGGACCCCTCAATCAGCCCCAGCATTTT	CASSRVRRQGPLNQPQHF
TRBJ2-2	-	TRBV4-3	-	TGCGCCAGTAGCCAAGATTGGAACGAAAGCACCGGGGAGCTGTTTTTT	CASSQDWNESTGELFF
TRBJ2-7	-	TRBV20-1	-	TGCAGTGCTAGAGTGACGGGGACCCCTTTCTACGAGCATTACTTC	CSARVTGTPFYEHYF
TRBJ1-6	-	TRBV12-3/TRBV12-4	many	TGTGCCAGCCCCCCTTCTAACCCAGGGGAGGGGATATCGGGGAATTCACCCCTCCACTTT	CASPPSNPGEGISGNSPLHF
TRBJ1-3	TRBD1	TRBV6-5	once	TGTGCCAGTAGTTATGCGGACAGGGGGTATACAGGAGACACCATATATTTT	CASSYADRGYTGDTIYF
TRBJ2-7	-	TRBV28	-	TGTACCAACAGTTTACGACAGGGTGAGGGAGGAGTCGACGAGCAGTACTTC	CTNSLRQGEGGVDEQYF
TRBJ2-3	-	TRBV20-1	-	TGCAGTGCTAGGCCAAGGGCCCAGGCAGATACGCAGTATTTT	CSARPRAQADTQYF
TRBJ1-5	-	TRBV6-5	-	TGTGCCAGCAGTTACCCCCCCCGGTACATAAATAATCAGCCCCAGCATTTT	CASSYPPRYINNQPQHF
TRBJ2-7	TRBD2	TRBV29-1	-	TGCAACGTTATTCTAGCGGAGAAAGGCAACGAGCAGTACTTC	CNVILAEKGNEQYF
TRBJ1-1	-	TRBV30	-	TGTACCTGGAGTGAGATGGGAACTGAAGCTTTCTTT	CTWSEMGTEAFF
TRBJ2-1	-	TRBV11-2	-	TGTGCCAGCAGCCCCCTCTTAGGGGGGCGACATTACAATGAGCAGTTCTTC	CASSPLLGGRHYNEQFF
TRBJ1-3	-	TRBV6-6	-	TGTTCCAGCGGTCCTACTCGGACATTGAGAGGAAACACCATATATTTT	CSSGPTRTLRGNTIYF
TRBJ1-5	TRBD1	TRBV20-1	-	TGCAGTGCGGAGGGGGCGGGACAGGGAGACTATCAGCCCCGGCATTTT	CSAEGAGQGDYQPRHF
TRBJ2-1	-	TRBV20-1	-	TGCAGTGCTGCCGGTAGGGGGGCGTACAATGAGCAGTCCTTC	CSAAGRGAYNEQSF
TRBJ2-7	TRBD2	TRBV6-5	many	TGTGCCAGCAGTTACTCGATACCTAGCGGGAGTCGGAACGAGCAGTACTTC	CASSYSIPSGSRNEQYF